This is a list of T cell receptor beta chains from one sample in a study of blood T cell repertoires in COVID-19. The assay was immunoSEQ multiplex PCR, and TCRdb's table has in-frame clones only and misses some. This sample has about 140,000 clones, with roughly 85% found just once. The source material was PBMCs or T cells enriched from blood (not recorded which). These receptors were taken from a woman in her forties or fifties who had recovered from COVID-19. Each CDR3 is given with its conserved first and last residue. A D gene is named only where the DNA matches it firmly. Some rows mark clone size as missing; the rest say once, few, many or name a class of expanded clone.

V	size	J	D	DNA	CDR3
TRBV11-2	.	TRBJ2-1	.	TGTGCCAGCAGCCACAAGGGGCTAGCGACAAATGAGCAGTTCTTC	CASSHKGLATNEQFF
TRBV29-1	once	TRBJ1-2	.	TGCAGCGGGACCAGCGGGAAGGGCCCCTATGGCTACACCTTC	CSGTSGKGPYGYTF
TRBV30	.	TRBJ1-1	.	TGTGCGACCCGGGGGAACACTGAAGCTTTCTTT	CATRGNTEAFF
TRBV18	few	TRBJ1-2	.	TGTGCCAGCTCACTACCGACAGAATCCTATGGCTACACCTTC	CASSLPTESYGYTF
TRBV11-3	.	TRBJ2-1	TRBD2	TGTGCCAGCAGCTTAGCTGGCGGGGGAGGGAATGAGCAGTTCTTC	CASSLAGGGGNEQFF
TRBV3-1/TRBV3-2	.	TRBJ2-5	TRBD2	TGTGCCAGCAGCCAAGCAACTAGCGGGGGGAGGGAGACCCAGTACTTC	CASSQATSGGRETQYF
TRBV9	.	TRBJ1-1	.	TGTGCCAGCAGCGTAGACTCATACACTGAAGCTTTCTTT	CASSVDSYTEAFF
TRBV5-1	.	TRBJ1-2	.	TGCGCCAGCAGTCCCTTCGTAGGGGACTATGGCTACACCTTC	CASSPFVGDYGYTF
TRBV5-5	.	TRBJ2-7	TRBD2	TGTGCCAGCAGCTTCAGCCCAGGACTAGCTGCTGACGAGCAGTACTTC	CASSFSPGLAADEQYF
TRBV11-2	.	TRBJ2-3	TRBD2	TGTGCCAGCAGCTTAGATGAAGCGGGAGGGAGTGATACGCAGTATTTT	CASSLDEAGGSDTQYF
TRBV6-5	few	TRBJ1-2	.	TGTGCCAGCAGTTACTCTACCGGAGGTTACTATGGCTACACCTTC	CASSYSTGGYYGYTF
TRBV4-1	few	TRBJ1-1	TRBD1	TGCGCCAGCAGCCAAGACGTCCAGGGGGCCCCACTGAACACTGAAGCTTTCTTT	CASSQDVQGAPLNTEAFF
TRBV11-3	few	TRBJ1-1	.	TGTGCCAGCAGCCCCGCGCTGCTAAACACTGAAGCTTTCTTT	CASSPALLNTEAFF
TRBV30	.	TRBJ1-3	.	TGTGCCTGGAGCAGGGTGGGTTCTGGAAACACCATATATTTT	CAWSRVGSGNTIYF
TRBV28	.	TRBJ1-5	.	TGTGCCAGCAGTTTAGCCGTAGGGGTACTTAGCAATCAGCCCCAGCATTTT	CASSLAVGVLSNQPQHF
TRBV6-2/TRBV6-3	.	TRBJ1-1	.	TGTGCCAGCAGTGGACTCCGGACAGCGAACACTGAAGCTTTCTTT	CASSGLRTANTEAFF
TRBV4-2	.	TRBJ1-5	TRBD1	TGTGCCAGCAGCCAAACCCAGGGGGATCAGCCCCAGCATTTT	CASSQTQGDQPQHF
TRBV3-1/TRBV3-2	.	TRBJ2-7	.	TGTGCCAGCAGCCAAGAACCAGGAGAGCAGTACTTC	CASSQEPGEQYF
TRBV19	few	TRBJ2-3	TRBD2	TGTGCCAGTAGCCGACTAGCGGGGGGTTTCACAGATACGCAGTATTTT	CASSRLAGGFTDTQYF
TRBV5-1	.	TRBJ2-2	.	TGCGCCAGCAGCTTTATTACTGCCGGGGAGCTGTTTTTT	CASSFITAGELFF
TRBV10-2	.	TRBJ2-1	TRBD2	TGCGCCAGCAGTGAGATGGGACTAGCGGGAGGGAATGAGCAGTTCTTC	CASSEMGLAGGNEQFF
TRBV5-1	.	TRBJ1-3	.	TGCGCCAGCAGCTTGGGGCAGTCAGGTGGAAACACCATATATTTT	CASSLGQSGGNTIYF
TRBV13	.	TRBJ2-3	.	TGTGCCAGCAGCCAGAGCGGGCGGCTATCCGGACAAGGCACAGATACGCAGTATTTT	CASSQSGRLSGQGTDTQYF
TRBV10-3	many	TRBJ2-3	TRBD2	TGTGCCATCAGTGAAGGGACTAGCGGGGGGGGACGAGATACGCAGTATTTT	CAISEGTSGGGRDTQYF
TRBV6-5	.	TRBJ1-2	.	TGTGCCAGCAACCAGGAGGGATTTAACTATGGCTACACCTTC	CASNQEGFNYGYTF
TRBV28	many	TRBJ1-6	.	TGTGCCAGCAGTAAGATGCAGGGGATTAGTACACCCCTCCACTTT	CASSKMQGISTPLHF